This T cell receptor (beta chain) originates from a study of blood T cell repertoires in COVID-19. In the study overall: Some COVID-19 samples were acute and others convalescent; all came from the United States, Italy and Spain. Sources were T cells, B-cell-depleted T cells, or PBMCs; the material itself was cDNA or gDNA.

This clone was detected ten times or more. Germline-derived CDR1 and CDR2 are MNHEY and SMNVEV (reference sequence). With 5 bases clipped from V and 5 bases from J, the junction kept 12 bases outside the gene matches. This CDR3 contains 17 residues. As processed by the authors: Reference gene primers were amplified, and this amplification served to estimate nucleated cell counts. Profiling relied on immunoSEQ multiplex PCR, and the TCRdb table lists in-frame clones only, not all of them. V, J and clone size reflect that table, while D and trimming were determined from the DNA. The sample lists about 190,000 clones, roughly 80% seen once, with roughly an eighth in the top ten.

The gene calls are TRBV27 and TRBJ2-1; 10 nucleotides match TRBD1. Specimen: peripheral blood. The receptor's source is a woman in her 50s with acute or convalescent COVID-19. CDR3 sequence: CASSIPPGQGMNNEQFF. CDR3 sequence (DNA): TGTGCCAGCAGTATCCCACCGGGACAGGGGATGAACAATGAGCAGTTCTTC.